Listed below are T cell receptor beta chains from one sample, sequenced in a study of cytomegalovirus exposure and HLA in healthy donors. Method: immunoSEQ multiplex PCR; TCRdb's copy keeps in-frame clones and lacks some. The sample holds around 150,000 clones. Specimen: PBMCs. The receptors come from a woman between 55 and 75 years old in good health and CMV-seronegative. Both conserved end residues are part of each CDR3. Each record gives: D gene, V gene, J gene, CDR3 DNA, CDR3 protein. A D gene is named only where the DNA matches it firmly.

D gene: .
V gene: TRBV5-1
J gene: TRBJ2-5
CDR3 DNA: TGCGCCAGCAGCTTGGGGGGAGATCTCCAAGAGACCCAGTACTTC
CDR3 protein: CASSLGGDLQETQYF

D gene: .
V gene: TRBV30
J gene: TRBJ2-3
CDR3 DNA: TGTGCCTGGAGTGCCTTTCAGGGGGATACGCAGTATTTT
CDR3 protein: CAWSAFQGDTQYF

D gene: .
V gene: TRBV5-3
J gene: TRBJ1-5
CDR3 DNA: TGTGCCAGAAGCTTGTTCCTCCCCAGGGGCTATAGCAATCAGCCCCAGCATTTT
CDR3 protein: CARSLFLPRGYSNQPQHF

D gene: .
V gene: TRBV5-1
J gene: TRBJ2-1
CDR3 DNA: TGCGCCACCCGCGTGGCGGGACGCACCTACAATGAGCAGTTCTTC
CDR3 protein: CATRVAGRTYNEQFF

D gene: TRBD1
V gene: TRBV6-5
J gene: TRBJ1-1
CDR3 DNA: TGTGCCACCGGGGGACAGGGGAACACTGAAGCTTTCTTT
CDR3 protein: CATGGQGNTEAFF

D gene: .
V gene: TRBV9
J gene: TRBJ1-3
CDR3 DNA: TGTGCCAGCAGCTCTCCCTCGGGGGGAGCTGGAAACACCATATATTTT
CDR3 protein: CASSSPSGGAGNTIYF

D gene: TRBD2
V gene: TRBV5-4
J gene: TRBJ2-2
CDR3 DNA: TGTGCCAGCAGCAACGGACTAGCGGGAGGCACCGGGGAGCTGTTTTTT
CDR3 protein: CASSNGLAGGTGELFF

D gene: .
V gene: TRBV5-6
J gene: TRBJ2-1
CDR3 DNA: TGTGCCAGCAGCTTGGGGGTTACTAGGAACAATGAGCAGTTCTTC
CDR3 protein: CASSLGVTRNNEQFF

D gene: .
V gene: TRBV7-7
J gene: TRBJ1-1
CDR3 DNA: TGTGCCAGCAGCTTATACCTAAACACTGAAGCTTTCTTT
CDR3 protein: CASSLYLNTEAFF

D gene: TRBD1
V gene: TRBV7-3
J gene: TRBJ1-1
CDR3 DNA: TGTGCCAGCAGCTTAACGCCAGGGGGCAGCATGAACACTGAAGCTTTCTTT
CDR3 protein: CASSLTPGGSMNTEAFF

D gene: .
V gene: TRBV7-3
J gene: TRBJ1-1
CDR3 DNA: TGTGCCAGCAGCACGGGACTGCCGAACACTGAAGCTTTCTTT
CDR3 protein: CASSTGLPNTEAFF

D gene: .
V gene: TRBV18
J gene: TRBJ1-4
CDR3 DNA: TGTGCCAGCTCATCTGGACAGACTAATGAAAAACTGTTTTTT
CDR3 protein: CASSSGQTNEKLFF

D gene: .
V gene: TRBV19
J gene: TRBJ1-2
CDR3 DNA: TGTGCCAGTAGTATAGGATGGTCAGATTATGGCTACACCTTC
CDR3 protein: CASSIGWSDYGYTF

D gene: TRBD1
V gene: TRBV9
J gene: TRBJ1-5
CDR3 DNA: TGTGCCAGCAACCTGACAGGGGAATGGTGTCAGCCCCAGCATTTT
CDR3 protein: CASNLTGEWCQPQHF

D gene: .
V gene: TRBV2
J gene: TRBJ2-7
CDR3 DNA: TGTGCCAGCAAGACGTGGGAGAGGGCCCACGAGCAGTACTTC
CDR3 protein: CASKTWERAHEQYF

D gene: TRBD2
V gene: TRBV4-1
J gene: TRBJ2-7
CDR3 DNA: TGCGTCAGCAGCCGGTCTACTAGCGGGACCTACGAGCAGTACTTC
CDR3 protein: CVSSRSTSGTYEQYF

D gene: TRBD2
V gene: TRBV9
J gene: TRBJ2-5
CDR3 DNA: TGTGCCAGCAGCCCGGGTGGGCGGGGGGGCGTAAAGACGGAGACCCAGTACTTC
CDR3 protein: CASSPGGRGGVKTETQYF